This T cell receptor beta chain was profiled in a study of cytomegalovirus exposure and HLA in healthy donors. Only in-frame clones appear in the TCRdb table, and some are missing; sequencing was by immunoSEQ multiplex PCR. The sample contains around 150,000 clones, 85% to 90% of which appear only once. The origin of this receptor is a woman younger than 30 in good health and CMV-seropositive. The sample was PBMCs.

CDR3 sequence: CASSLGQGDTEAFF. The CDR3 DNA reads as TGTGCCAGCAGTTTAGGGCAGGGGGACACTGAAGCTTTCTTT. The V and J genes are TRBV28 and TRBJ1-1; 7 nucleotides agree with TRBD1. Germline CDR1 is MDHEN and CDR2 is SYDVKM. J gave up 3 bases and V 2 bases, and 3 bases lay outside the gene matches. The CDR3 is made up of 14 amino acids.